This T cell receptor (beta chain) was profiled in a study of cytomegalovirus exposure and HLA in healthy donors. In the PCR, 60 Vbeta and 13 Jbeta primers were used. Profiling relied on immunoSEQ multiplex PCR, and the TCRdb table lists in-frame clones only, not all of them. The table lists about 41,000 clones. Despite likely unrecorded immune exposures, the donors were nominally healthy at the time of sampling. The specimen was PBMCs. The receptor's source is a man under 40 in good health and CMV-seronegative.

DNA for the CDR3: TGTGCCAGCAGCCAAGATATCTACGCGGGAGGTGCCTACGAGCAGTACTTC. Its protein product is CASSQDIYAGGAYEQYF. The gene calls are TRBV4-2 and TRBJ2-7, with 8 bases matching TRBD2. Germline-derived CDR1 and CDR2 are LGHNA and YNFKEQ. This CDR3 is built from 17 residues. Trimming removed 0 bases from V and 2 bases from J; junction bases left unmatched: 9.